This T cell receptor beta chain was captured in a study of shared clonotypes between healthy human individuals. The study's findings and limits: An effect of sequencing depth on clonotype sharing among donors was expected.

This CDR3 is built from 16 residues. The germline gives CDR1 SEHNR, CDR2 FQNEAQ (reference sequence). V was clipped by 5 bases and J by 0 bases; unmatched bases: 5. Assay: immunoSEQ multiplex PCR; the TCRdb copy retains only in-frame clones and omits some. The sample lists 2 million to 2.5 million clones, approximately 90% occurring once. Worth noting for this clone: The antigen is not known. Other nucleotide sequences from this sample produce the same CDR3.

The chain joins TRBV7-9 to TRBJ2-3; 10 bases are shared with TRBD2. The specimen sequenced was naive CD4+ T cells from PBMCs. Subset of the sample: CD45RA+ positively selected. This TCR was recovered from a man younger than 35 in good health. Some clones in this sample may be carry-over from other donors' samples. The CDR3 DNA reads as TGTGCCAGCAGCCTCGGACTAGCGGCTAGCACAGATACGCAGTATTTT. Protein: CASSLGLAASTDTQYF.